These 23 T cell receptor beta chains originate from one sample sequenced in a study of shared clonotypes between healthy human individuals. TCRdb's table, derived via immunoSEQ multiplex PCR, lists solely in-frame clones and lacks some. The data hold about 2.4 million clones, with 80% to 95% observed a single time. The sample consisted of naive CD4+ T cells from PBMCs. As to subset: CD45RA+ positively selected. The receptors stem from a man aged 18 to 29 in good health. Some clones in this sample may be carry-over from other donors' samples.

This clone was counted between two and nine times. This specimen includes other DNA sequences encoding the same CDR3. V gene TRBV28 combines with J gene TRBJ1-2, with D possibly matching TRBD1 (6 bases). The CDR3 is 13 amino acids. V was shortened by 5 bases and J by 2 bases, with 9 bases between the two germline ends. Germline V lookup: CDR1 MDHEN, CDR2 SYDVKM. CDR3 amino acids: CASSPDSNYGYTF. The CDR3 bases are TGTGCCAGCAGTCCGGACAGCAACTATGGCTACACCTTC.

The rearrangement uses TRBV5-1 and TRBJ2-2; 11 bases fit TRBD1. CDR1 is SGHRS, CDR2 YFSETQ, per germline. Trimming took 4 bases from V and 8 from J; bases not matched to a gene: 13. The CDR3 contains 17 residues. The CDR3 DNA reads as TGCGCCAGCAGCACCCGGGACAGGGGGATAGAGGTTGGGGAGCTGTTTTTT. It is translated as CASSTRDRGIEVGELFF.

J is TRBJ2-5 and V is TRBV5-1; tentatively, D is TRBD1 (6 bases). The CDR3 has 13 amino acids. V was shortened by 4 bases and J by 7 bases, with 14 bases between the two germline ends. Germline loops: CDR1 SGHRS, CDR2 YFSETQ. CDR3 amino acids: CASSRDISATQYF. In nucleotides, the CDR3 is TGCGCCAGCAGCCGGGACATATCGGCGACCCAGTACTTC.

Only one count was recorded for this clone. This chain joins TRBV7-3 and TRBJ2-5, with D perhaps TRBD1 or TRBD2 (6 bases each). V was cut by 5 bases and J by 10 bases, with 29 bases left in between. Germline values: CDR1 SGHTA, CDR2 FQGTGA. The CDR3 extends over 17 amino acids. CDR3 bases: TGTGCCAGCAGCCCCGGGGGCTCCCGGGACACTGGTCTGCGCCAGTACTTC. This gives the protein CASSPGGSRDTGLRQYF.

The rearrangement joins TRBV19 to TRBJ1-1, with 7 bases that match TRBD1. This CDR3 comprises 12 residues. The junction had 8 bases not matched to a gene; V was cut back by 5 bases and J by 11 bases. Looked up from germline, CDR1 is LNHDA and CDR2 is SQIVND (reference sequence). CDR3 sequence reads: CASSPLDRPAFF. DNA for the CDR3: TGTGCCAGTAGTCCCCTGGACAGGCCGGCTTTCTTT.

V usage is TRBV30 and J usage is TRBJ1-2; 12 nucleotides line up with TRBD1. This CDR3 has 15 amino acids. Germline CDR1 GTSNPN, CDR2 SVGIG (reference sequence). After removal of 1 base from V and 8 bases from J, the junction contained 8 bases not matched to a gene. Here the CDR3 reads CAWSGPGQGASGYTF. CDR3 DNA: TGTGCCTGGAGTGGGCCGGGACAGGGGGCGAGCGGCTACACCTTC. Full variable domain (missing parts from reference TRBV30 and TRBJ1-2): SQTIHQWPATLVQPVGSPLSLECTVEGTSNPNLYWYRQAAGRGLQLLFYSVGIGQISSEVPQNLSASRPQDRQFILSSKKLLLSDSGFYLCAWSGPGQGASGYTFGSGTRLTVV.

CDR3 amino acids: CASSRVAGKQYF. The CDR3 DNA reads as TGTGCCAGCAGCAGGGTCGCCGGGAAGCAGTATTTT. V gene TRBV5-4 combines with J gene TRBJ2-3, with D tentatively TRBD2 (5 bases). The V gene lost 4 bases and the J gene lost 11 bases, with 14 bases spanning the gap. This CDR3 is built from 12 residues. Per germline, CDR1 SGHNT and CDR2 YYREEE (reference sequence).

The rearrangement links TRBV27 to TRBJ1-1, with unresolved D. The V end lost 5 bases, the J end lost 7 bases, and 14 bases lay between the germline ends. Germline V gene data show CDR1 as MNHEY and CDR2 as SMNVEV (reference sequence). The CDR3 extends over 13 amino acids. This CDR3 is CASSRQGRFEAFF. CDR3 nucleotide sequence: TGTGCCAGCAGTCGGCAAGGAAGATTTGAAGCTTTCTTT.

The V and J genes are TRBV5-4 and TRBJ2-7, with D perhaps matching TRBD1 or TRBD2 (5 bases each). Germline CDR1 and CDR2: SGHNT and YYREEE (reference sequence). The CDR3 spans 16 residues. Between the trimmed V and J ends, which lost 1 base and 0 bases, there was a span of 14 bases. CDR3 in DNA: TGTGCCAGCAGCTTGCTTGCTGGGGGTCCCTCCTACGAGCAGTACTTC. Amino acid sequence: CASSLLAGGPSYEQYF.

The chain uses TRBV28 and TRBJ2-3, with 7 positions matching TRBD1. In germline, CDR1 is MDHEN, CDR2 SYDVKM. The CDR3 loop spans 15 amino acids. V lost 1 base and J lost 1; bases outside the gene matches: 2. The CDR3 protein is CASSLLGQGTDTQYF. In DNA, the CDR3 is TGTGCCAGCAGTTTATTAGGACAGGGCACAGATACGCAGTATTTT.

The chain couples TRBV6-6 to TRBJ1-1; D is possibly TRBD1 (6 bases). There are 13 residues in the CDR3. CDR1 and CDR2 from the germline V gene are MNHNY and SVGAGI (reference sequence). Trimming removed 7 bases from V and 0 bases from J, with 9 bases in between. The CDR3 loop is CASKQGLNTEAFF. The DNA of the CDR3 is TGTGCCAGCAAACAGGGACTGAACACTGAAGCTTTCTTT.

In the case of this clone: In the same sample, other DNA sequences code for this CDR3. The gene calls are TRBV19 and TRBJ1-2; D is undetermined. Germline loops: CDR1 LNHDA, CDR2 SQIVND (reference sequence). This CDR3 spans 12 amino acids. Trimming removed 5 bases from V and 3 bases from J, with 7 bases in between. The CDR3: CASSLGDYGYTF. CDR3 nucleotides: TGTGCCAGTAGTTTGGGAGACTATGGCTACACCTTC.

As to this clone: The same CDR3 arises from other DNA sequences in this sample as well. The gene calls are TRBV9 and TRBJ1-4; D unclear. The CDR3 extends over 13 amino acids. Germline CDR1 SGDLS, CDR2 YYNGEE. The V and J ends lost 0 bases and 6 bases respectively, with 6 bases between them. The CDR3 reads CASSVGWDEKLFF. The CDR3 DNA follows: TGTGCCAGCAGCGTAGGGTGGGATGAAAAACTGTTTTTT.

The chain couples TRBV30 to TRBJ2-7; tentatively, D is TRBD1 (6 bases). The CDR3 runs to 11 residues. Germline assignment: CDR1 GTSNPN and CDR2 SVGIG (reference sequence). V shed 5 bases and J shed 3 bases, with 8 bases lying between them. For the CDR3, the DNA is TGTGCCTGGGGGACAAACTACGAGCAGTACTTC. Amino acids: CAWGTNYEQYF.

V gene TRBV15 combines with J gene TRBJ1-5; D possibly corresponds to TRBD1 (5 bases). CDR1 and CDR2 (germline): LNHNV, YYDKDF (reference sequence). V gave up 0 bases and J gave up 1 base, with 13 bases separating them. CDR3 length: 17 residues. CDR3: CATSRDPTGGSNQPQHF. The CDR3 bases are TGTGCCACCAGCAGAGACCCGACTGGGGGGAGCAATCAGCCCCAGCATTTT.

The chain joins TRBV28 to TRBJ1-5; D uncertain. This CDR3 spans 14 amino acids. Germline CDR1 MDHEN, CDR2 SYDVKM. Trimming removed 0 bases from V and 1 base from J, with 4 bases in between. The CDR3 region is CASSLWSSNQPQHF. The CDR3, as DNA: TGTGCCAGCAGTTTATGGTCAAGCAATCAGCCCCAGCATTTT.

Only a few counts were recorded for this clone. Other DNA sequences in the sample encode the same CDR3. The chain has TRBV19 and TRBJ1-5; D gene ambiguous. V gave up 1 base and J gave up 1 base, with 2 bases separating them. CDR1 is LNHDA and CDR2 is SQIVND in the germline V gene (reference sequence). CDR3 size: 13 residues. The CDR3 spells CASSIASNQPQHF. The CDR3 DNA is TGTGCCAGTAGTATAGCCAGCAATCAGCCCCAGCATTTT.

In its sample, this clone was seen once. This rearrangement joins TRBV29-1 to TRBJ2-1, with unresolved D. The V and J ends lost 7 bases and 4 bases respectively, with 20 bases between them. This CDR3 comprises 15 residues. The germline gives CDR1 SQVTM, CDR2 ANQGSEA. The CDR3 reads CSAPSSGQVYNEQFF. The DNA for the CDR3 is TGCAGCGCACCGTCGTCTGGGCAGGTATACAATGAGCAGTTCTTC.

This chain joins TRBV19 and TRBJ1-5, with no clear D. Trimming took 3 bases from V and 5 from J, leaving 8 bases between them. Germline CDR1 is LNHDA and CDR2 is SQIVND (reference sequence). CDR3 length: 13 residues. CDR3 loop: CASSILSYQPQHF. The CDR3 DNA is TGTGCCAGTAGTATCTTGAGTTATCAGCCCCAGCATTTT. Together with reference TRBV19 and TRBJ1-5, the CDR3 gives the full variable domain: DGGITQSPKYLFRKEGQNVTLSCEQNLNHDAMYWYRQDPGQGLRLIYYSQIVNDFQKGDIAEGYSVSREKKESFPLTVTSAQKNPTAFYLCASSILSYQPQHFGDGTRLSIL.

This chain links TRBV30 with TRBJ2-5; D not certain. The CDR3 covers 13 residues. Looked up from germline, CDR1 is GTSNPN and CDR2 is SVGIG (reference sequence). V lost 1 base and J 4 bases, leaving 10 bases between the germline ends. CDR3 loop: CAWSALERETQYF. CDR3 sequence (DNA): TGTGCCTGGAGTGCCCTCGAAAGAGAGACCCAGTACTTC.

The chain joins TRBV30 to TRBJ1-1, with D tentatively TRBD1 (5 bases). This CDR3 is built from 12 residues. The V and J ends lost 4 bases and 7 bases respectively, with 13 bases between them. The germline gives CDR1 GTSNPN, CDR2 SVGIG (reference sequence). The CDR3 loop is CAWITGGNEAFF. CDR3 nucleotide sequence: TGTGCCTGGATCACAGGCGGGAATGAAGCTTTCTTT.

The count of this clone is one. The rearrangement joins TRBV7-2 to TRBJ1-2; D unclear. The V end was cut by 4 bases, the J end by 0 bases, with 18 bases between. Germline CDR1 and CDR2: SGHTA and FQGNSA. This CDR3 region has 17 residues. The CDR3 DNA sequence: TGTGCCAGCAGCTCTCTCCCCCCGGGGTTGGCTAACTATGGCTACACCTTC. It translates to CASSSLPPGLANYGYTF.

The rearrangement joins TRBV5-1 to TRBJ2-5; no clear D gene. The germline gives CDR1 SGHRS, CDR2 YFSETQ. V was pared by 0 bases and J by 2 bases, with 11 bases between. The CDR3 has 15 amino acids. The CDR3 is CASSLGWGSQETQYF. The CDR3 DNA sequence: TGCGCCAGCAGCTTGGGGTGGGGTTCTCAAGAGACCCAGTACTTC.